The source of this T cell receptor (beta chain) is a study of blood T cell repertoires in COVID-19. Across the study: From the United States, Italy and Spain came samples of acute and convalescent COVID-19. T cells, B-cell-depleted T cells, or PBMCs provided the cDNA or gDNA that served as material.

Germline CDR1 is SNHLY and CDR2 is FYNNEI. The CDR3 is 13 amino acids. With 8 bases clipped from V and 6 bases from J, the junction kept 5 bases outside the gene matches. Original data processing: Reference gene primer amplification yielded estimated nucleated cell counts. TCRdb's table, derived via immunoSEQ multiplex PCR, lists solely in-frame clones and lacks some. That table gives V, J and clone size, and the DNA gave D and trimming. The sample yields just over 250,000 clones, about nine tenths seen once. The Seattle patients joined while their infection was active and were tracked longitudinally afterward.

The V gene is TRBV2, the J gene TRBJ2-1, with 9 bases identical to TRBD2. Source material: peripheral blood. The receptor was derived from a person under 35 with COVID-19, enrolled during active disease. The CDR3 DNA sequence: TGTGCCAGCTGCCCTAGCGGGATCAATGAGCAGTTCTTC. Encoded protein: CASCPSGINEQFF.